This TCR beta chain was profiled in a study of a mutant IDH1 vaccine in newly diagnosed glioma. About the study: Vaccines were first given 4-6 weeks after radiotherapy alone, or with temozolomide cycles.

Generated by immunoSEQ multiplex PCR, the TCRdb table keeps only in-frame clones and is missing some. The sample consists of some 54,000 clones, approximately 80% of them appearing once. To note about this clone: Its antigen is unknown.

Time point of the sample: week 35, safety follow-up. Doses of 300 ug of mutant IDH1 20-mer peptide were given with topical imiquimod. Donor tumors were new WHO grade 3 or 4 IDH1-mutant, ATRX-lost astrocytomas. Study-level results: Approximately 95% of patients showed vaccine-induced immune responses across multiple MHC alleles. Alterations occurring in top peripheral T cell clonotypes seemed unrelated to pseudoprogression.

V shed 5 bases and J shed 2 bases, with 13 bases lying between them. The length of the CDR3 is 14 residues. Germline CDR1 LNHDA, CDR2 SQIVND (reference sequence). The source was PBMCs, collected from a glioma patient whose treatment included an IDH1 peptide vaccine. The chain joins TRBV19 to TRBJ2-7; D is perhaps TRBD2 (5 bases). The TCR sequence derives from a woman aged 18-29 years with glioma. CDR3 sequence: CASSFPGDTYEQYF. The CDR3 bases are TGTGCCAGTAGTTTCCCCGGGGATACCTACGAGCAGTACTTC.